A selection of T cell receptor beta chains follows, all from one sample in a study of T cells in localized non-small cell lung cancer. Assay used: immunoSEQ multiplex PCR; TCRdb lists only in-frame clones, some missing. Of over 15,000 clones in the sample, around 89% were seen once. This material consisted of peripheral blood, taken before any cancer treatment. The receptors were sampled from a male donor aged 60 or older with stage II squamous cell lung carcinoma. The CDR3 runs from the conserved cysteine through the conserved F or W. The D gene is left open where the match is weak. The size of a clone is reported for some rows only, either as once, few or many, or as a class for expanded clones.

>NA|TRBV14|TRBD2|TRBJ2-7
TGTGCCAGCAGCCAAGATCGGGAGCGGGAGGGCTACGAGCAGTACTTC
CASSQDREREGYEQYF
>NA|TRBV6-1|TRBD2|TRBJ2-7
TGTGCCAGCAGTGTTGGCCGGGGACTAGCGGGAGGGGTCGCCTACGAGCAGTACTTC
CASSVGRGLAGGVAYEQYF
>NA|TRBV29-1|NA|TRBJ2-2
TGCAGCGTTCTCGTAACCGGGGAGCTGTTTTTT
CSVLVTGELFF
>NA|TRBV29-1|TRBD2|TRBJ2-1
TGCAGCGTTGAAGGAGGACTAGCGGGAGTCTACAATGAGCAGTTCTTC
CSVEGGLAGVYNEQFF
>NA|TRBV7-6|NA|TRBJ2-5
TGTGCCAGCAGGCACAATCGCGACGAGACCCAGTACTTC
CASRHNRDETQYF
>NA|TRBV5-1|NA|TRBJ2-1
TGCGCCAGCAGCTTGGAGAATTACTCCTACAATGAGCAGTTCTTC
CASSLENYSYNEQFF
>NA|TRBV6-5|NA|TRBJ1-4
TGTGCCAGTCGGCCCGCGGCTTATGAAAAACTGTTTTTT
CASRPAAYEKLFF
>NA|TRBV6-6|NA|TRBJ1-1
TGTGCCAGCAGTTATCAGGGGCAGAGAGCTTTCTTT
CASSYQGQRAFF
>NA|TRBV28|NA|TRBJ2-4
TGTGCCAGCAGTTCACCTAGGATAGCCAAAAACATTCAGTACTTC
CASSSPRIAKNIQYF
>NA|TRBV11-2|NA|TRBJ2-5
TGTGCCAGCAGCTACAGCCGTGAGACCCAGTACTTC
CASSYSRETQYF
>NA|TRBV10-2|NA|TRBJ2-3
TGCGCCAGCACTGAGGGTGTGAGCACAGATACGCAGTATTTT
CASTEGVSTDTQYF
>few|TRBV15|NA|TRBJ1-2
TGTGCCACCAGCAGAGATAGGAATGGCTACACCTTC
CATSRDRNGYTF
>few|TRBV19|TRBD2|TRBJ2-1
TGTGCCACCCTTAGCGGGAGAGGGACCTACAATGAGCAGTTCTTC
CATLSGRGTYNEQFF
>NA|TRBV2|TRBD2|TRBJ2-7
TGTGCCAGCAGTGAAGTCGGACTAGCGGGGAGCTCCTACGAGCAGTACTTC
CASSEVGLAGSSYEQYF
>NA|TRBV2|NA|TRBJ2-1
TGTGCCAGCAACCCCCTCCTTGGCGGAAGCTCCTACAATGAGCAGTTCTTC
CASNPLLGGSSYNEQFF
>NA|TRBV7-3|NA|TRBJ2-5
TGTGCCAGCAGCATGGGGGGACAAGAGACCCAGTACTTC
CASSMGGQETQYF
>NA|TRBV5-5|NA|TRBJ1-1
TGTGCCAGCAGCTTGTACGGAGACACTGAAGCTTTCTTT
CASSLYGDTEAFF
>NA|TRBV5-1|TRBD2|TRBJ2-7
TGCGCCAGCAGCCCCTCCGTTCTAGCGGACTCCTACGAGCAGTACTTC
CASSPSVLADSYEQYF
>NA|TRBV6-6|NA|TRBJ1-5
TGTGCCAGCAGTTATCTTGGACAGTATAGCAATCAGCCCCAGCATTTT
CASSYLGQYSNQPQHF
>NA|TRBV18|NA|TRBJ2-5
TGTGCCAGCTCACCTGACAGTGGGACCCAGTACTTC
CASSPDSGTQYF
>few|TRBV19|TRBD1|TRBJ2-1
TGTGCCAGTACTCCGCGGACGGGACAGGGGTACAATGAGCAGTTCTTC
CASTPRTGQGYNEQFF
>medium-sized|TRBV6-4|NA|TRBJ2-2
TGTGCCAGCAGTGACGGAGCAGAAGACACCGGGGAGCTGTTTTTT
CASSDGAEDTGELFF
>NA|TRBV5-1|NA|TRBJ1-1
TGCGCCAGCAGACTTGCAGGGATGAACACTGAAGCTTTCTTT
CASRLAGMNTEAFF
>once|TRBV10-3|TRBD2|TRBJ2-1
TGTGCCATCAGTGAGTCGGGACTAGCGGGAGGGATGGCAAATGAGCAGTTCTTC
CAISESGLAGGMANEQFF